This T cell receptor (beta chain) was captured by sequencing in a study of blood T cell repertoires in COVID-19 (dated by TCRdb to about 2020). Broadly, across the study: Samples covering the acute and convalescent phases of COVID-19 were provided by collaborators in the United States, Italy and Spain. Deeply sampled blood TCRbeta repertoires from subjects exposed to, actively infected with, or recovered from COVID-19 were included in the dataset. The repertoires were released in a freely available public database intended as a resource for research on the immune response to SARS-CoV-2. A de-identified subject ID, COVID-19 status, age in years and sex were almost always included in the sample metadata. The samples were drawn from two sources: the first 160 participants of the ongoing ImmuneRACE study, and fewer than 1,500 subjects contributed by 6 global collaborators. The prospective study material was composed of cDNA or gDNA derived from T cells, B-cell-depleted T cells, or PBMCs. HLA class I and class II types, where available, came from metadata supplied by the sample provider rather than from assay-based typing. The full study reports these points: The amount of clinical and demographic metadata varied by source and participant and was provided uncurated.

One collaborating source in Seattle enrolled patients while the patients were actively infected and followed the patients over time throughout the course of disease. The collaborating institutions used their own protocols to collect whole blood in K2EDTA tubes. Collaborator samples were shipped for TCRbeta analysis as frozen whole blood, isolated PBMCs, or DNA extracted from either sample type. Reading the germline V gene (reference sequence) gives CDR1 GTSNPN and CDR2 SVGIG. Counted from cysteine to phenylalanine, this CDR3 has 15 amino acids. Only the CDR3 part of the read is kept: 45 bases, read in frame from the first base. The germline V end is reduced by 0 bases and the J end by 5 bases; junction bases left unmatched: 5. The immunoSEQ Assay, a bias-controlled multiplex PCR, was used to amplify TCRbeta CDR3 regions from genomic DNA. The published analysis was carried out like this. The number of nucleated cells in each sample was estimated by amplification of reference gene primers within the assay. Sequence reads were collapsed and filtered to measure the absolute abundance of every unique TCRbeta CDR3 rearrangement. For each sample, productive Simpson clonality was calculated by taking the square root of Simpson's diversity index across productive rearrangements. TCRdb provides this immuneACCESS table in a form limited to in-frame rearrangements. Some clones are lacking; in checked studies, under half of them reflect an unresolved V gene, and why the rest are absent is not known. That table gives V, J and clone size, and the DNA gave D and trimming. For this sample the table gives about 360,000 clones, of which around nine tenths were detected only once. In total, the top ten clones hold 7% to 7.5% of the sample.

In this sample, this clone turned up many times. Its target antigen remains unknown. No base quality information exists; no much larger clone differs at one position. The chain is made from TRBV30 and TRBJ1-5; TRBD1 aligns with 9 central bases. Input material: peripheral blood. This receptor was obtained from a woman in her fifties or sixties with COVID-19, enrolled during active disease. The bases are TGTGCCTGGAGTGTGTGGACAGGGGAGGATCAGCCCCAGCATTTT. Its translation is CAWSVWTGEDQPQHF.